The TCR beta chain under discussion was sequenced for a study of brain T cells in children with intractable seizures. On this clone: Its target is unknown.

Time point meaning: blood from clinic visit 5 months post-surgery; TSC patient then seizure free. Points from the study as a whole: Pre-surgery blood may have been undersampled, hiding some clones.

Germline V gene sequence: CDR1 LNHDA, CDR2 SQIVND (reference sequence). Trimming left V 5 bases short and J 3 bases short, with 16 bases between. This CDR3 has 15 amino acids. Some clones are missing from TCRdb's copy, which holds only in-frame ones; the method was immunoSEQ multiplex PCR. The sample holds under 400,000 clones, 85% to 95% seen once. The origin of this receptor is a boy under three years old with tuberous sclerosis and intractable seizures. The sample was peripheral blood, taken 4 to 6 months after surgery. The gene calls are TRBV19 and TRBJ1-2; tentatively, D is TRBD1 (5 bases). Written as DNA, the CDR3 is TGTGCCAGTAGTTCTGTGGCAGGGACTTACTATGGCTACACCTTC. Its translation is CASSSVAGTYYGYTF.